The 10 T cell receptor beta chains reported below all come from one sample, sequenced in a study of CD8+ T cells in alopecia areata. In each case, RNA was isolated and then reverse transcribed into cDNA as the sequencing template. Sequencing used immunoSEQ multiplex PCR; TCRdb keeps in-frame clones, though not all of them. Of over 150,000 clones in the sample, more than 50% were seen once. Sequenced: CD8+ T cells sorted from blood. The source of these receptors is a human donor in good health.

V and J are TRBV4-1 and TRBJ1-3; D is unclear. This CDR3 contains 14 residues. Germline V gene data show CDR1 as MGHRA and CDR2 as YSYEKL. V was clipped by 1 base and J by 0 bases, with 4 bases between them. The CDR3 is CASSQGVSGNTIYF. The CDR3 DNA reads TGCGCCAGCAGCCAAGGGGTCTCTGGAAACACCATATATTTT.

For the CDR3, the DNA is TGCGCCAGCAGCCAAGGGGCAGGGGACCAGCCCCAGCATTTT. Its protein is CASSQGAGDQPQHF. This sequence joins TRBV4-1 and TRBJ1-5, with TRBD1 as a possible D gene (6 bases). The length of the CDR3 is 14 residues. Germline assignment: CDR1 MGHRA and CDR2 YSYEKL. V lost 1 base to trimming and J lost 7 bases, with 11 bases between them.

The chain is built from TRBV30 and TRBJ2-7; D gene ambiguous. Germline V gene lookup returns CDR1 GTSNPN and CDR2 SVGIG (reference sequence). This CDR3 region has 13 residues. Trimming pared 5 bases from V and 3 bases from J, leaving 14 bases between. In nucleotides, the CDR3 is TGTGCCTGGTCTTTAGGACGAAACTACGAGCAGTACTTC. Amino acid sequence: CAWSLGRNYEQYF.

The V and J genes are TRBV11-2 and TRBJ1-2, with unresolved D. Per the germline V gene, CDR1 is SGHAT and CDR2 is FQNNGV. The CDR3 length is 17 residues. Trimming shortened V by 0 bases and J by 2 bases, and 16 bases separated the two germline ends. The CDR3 DNA sequence: TGTGCCAGCAGCTTAGATTTGAATGAGGGCATGAACTATGGCTACACCTTC. This sequence encodes CASSLDLNEGMNYGYTF.

The genes are TRBV29-1 and TRBJ2-1; either TRBD1 or TRBD2 may supply D (5 bases each). Deletions cut 7 bases from V and 3 bases from J, with 19 bases between. CDR1 SQVTM and CDR2 ANQGSEA come from the germline V gene. This CDR3 has 15 amino acids. In DNA, the CDR3 is TGCAGCGCCGGGGCGTGGGCAGGGAGCTACAATGAGCAGTTCTTC. Amino acid sequence: CSAGAWAGSYNEQFF.

V is TRBV7-9 and J is TRBJ2-2; D is ambiguous. CDR1 is SEHNR and CDR2 is FQNEAQ in the germline V gene (reference sequence). V was cut by 0 bases and J by 7 bases, with 6 bases left in between. The CDR3 extends over 13 amino acids. The CDR3 DNA follows: TGTGCCAGCAGCTTAGCGGTAGGCGGGGAGCTGTTTTTT. It translates to CASSLAVGGELFF. Based on the CDR3 plus reference TRBV7-9 and TRBJ2-2, the full variable domain is DTGVSQNPRHKITKRGQNVTFRCDPISEHNRLYWYRQTLGQGPEFLTYFQNEAQLEKSRLLSDRFSAERPKGSFSTLEIQRTEQGDSAMYLCASSLAVGGELFFGEGSRLTVL.

Only a few counts were recorded for this clone. The J gene is TRBJ2-1, the V gene TRBV7-9; D is perhaps TRBD1 or TRBD2 (5 bases each). Germline CDR1 and CDR2: SEHNR and FQNEAQ (reference sequence). The CDR3 length is 15 residues. V was trimmed by 5 bases and J by 9 bases, leaving 20 bases between them. CDR3 nucleotides: TGTGCCAGCAGCGACAGCCGCGCCCCCCGGGGTGAGCAGTTCTTC. Encoded protein: CASSDSRAPRGEQFF.

The V gene is TRBV27, the J gene TRBJ2-2; TRBD2 matches 10 bases. The CDR3 totals 16 residues. Losses at the gene ends were 3 bases for V and 6 bases for J; bases not matched to a gene: 7. Germline V gene sequence: CDR1 MNHEY, CDR2 SMNVEV (reference sequence). CDR3 DNA: TGTGCCAGCAGTTTCACTAGCGGGGAACGGGCCGGGGAGCTGTTTTTT. The encoded protein is CASSFTSGERAGELFF.

The chain employs TRBV27 and TRBJ1-1; 8 bases align to TRBD1. The CDR3 contains 15 residues. Germline V gene data show CDR1 as MNHEY and CDR2 as SMNVEV (reference sequence). J gave up 4 bases and V 2 bases, and 6 bases lay outside the gene matches. The DNA of the CDR3 is TGTGCCAGCAGTTTAGGCCAGGGGGCTGTCACTGAAGCTTTCTTT. Translated: CASSLGQGAVTEAFF.

This chain uses TRBV28 with TRBJ1-2; no clear D gene. Germline CDR1 reads MDHEN; CDR2 reads SYDVKM. V dropped 4 bases and J dropped 7 bases, with 16 bases sitting between them. The CDR3 totals 14 residues. The CDR3 here is CASSSFAEASGYTF. DNA for the CDR3: TGTGCCAGCAGTTCCTTTGCGGAGGCTAGTGGCTACACCTTC.